Following are 17 T cell receptor beta chains from one sample sequenced in a study of graft-versus-host responses after intestinal transplantation. TCRdb's table, derived via immunoSEQ multiplex PCR, lists solely in-frame clones and lacks some. The sample consists of 20,000 or so clones, approximately 45% of them appearing once. The input for sequencing was alloreactive CD4+ T cells from a mixed lymphocyte reaction culture, taken before intestinal transplant. Subset denoted: CFSE-low proliferating T cells sorted from approximately 6-day pre-transplant mixed lymphocyte reaction (GvH or HvG direction). The receptor source for this set is a human patient who received an intestinal transplant.

The chain recombines TRBV6-1 with TRBJ2-2, with D possibly being TRBD1 (5 bases). The CDR3 is made up of 15 amino acids. Trimming left V 1 base short and J 5 bases short, with 11 bases between. Germline V CDR1 and CDR2: MNHNS, SASEGT. The CDR3 protein is CASSEEGLWTGELFF. CDR3 in DNA: TGTGCCAGCAGTGAAGAGGGGTTGTGGACCGGGGAGCTGTTTTTT.

This clone was observed a handful of times. The rearrangement uses TRBV5-1 and TRBJ1-6; D is undetermined. With 1 base removed from V and 7 bases from J, the gap between germline ends came to 12 bases. This CDR3 has 15 amino acids. Looked up from germline, CDR1 is SGHRS and CDR2 is YFSETQ. The CDR3 DNA is TGCGCCAGCAGCTTGACCCATCCGGGGAATTCACCCCTCCACTTT. Amino acid sequence: CASSLTHPGNSPLHF.

The V and J genes are TRBV18 and TRBJ2-1; TRBD1 aligns across 8 bases. In germline, CDR1 is KGHSH, CDR2 LQKENI. The ends lost 1 base at V and 3 bases at J; junction bases unmatched: 5. The CDR3 extends over 16 amino acids. The CDR3 loop is CASSPLGQGIYNEQFF. CDR3 nucleotide sequence: TGTGCCAGCTCACCACTCGGACAGGGAATCTACAATGAGCAGTTCTTC.

The chain carries TRBV12-5 and TRBJ2-5; no clear D gene. The better agreement between TRBJ2-7 and the DNA end casts doubt on the J call. The CDR3 contains 12 residues. Germline V CDR1 and CDR2: LGHNT, FRNRAP. The chain's CDR3 is CASGPQDVEQYF. CDR3 nucleotide sequence: TGTGCTAGTGGTCCCCAGGATGTCGAGCAGTACTTC.

By frequency in the sample, this clone is medium-sized (0.01 to 0.1%). CDR3 residues: CASRSRWATEAFF. Here the CDR3 DNA reads TGTGCCAGCAGAAGCAGGTGGGCCACTGAAGCTTTCTTT. The rearrangement uses TRBV6-1 and TRBJ1-1; D unresolved. This CDR3 is built from 13 residues. CDR1 and CDR2 from the germline V gene are MNHNS and SASEGT. The ends were cut back, 6 bases at V and 4 bases at J, with 12 bases in the middle.

The V and J genes are TRBV2 and TRBJ1-6, with D unresolved. Looked up from germline, CDR1 is SNHLY and CDR2 is FYNNEI. Trimming stripped 7 bases from V and 8 bases from J, with 18 bases between. CDR3 length equals 15 residues. The CDR3 DNA is TGTGCCAGCATTTGGAGGGAGGGCCTAGATTCACCCCTCCACTTT. Translation gives CASIWREGLDSPLHF.

J is TRBJ2-7 and V is TRBV5-5; possibly TRBD1 for D (6 bases). Trimming pared 4 bases from V and 4 bases from J, leaving 15 bases between. The germline gives CDR1 SGHKS, CDR2 YYEKEE (reference sequence). The CDR3 loop spans 14 amino acids. CDR3 amino acids: CASSAQGNLYEQYF. The CDR3 DNA sequence: TGTGCCAGCAGCGCCCAGGGGAATTTGTACGAGCAGTACTTC.

The J gene is TRBJ1-4, the V gene TRBV5-5; D gene ambiguous. The germline V gene has CDR1 SGHKS and CDR2 YYEKEE (reference sequence). V was cut by 4 bases and J by 0 bases, with 7 bases left in between. There are 14 residues in the CDR3. The CDR3 loop is CASSPGATNEKLFF. The CDR3 nucleotides read TGTGCCAGCAGCCCGGGAGCAACTAATGAAAAACTGTTTTTT.

This chain uses TRBV18 with TRBJ2-6; tentatively, D is TRBD2 (5 bases). Germline CDR1 reads KGHSH; CDR2 reads LQKENI. The CDR3 is made up of 16 amino acids. Deletions cut 6 bases from V and 0 bases from J, with 12 bases between. CDR3 in amino acids: CASSLLGGSGANVLTF. CDR3 in DNA: TGTGCCAGCTCCCTTCTCGGAGGCTCTGGGGCCAACGTCCTGACTTTC.

This clone has more than one count but fewer than ten. The J gene is TRBJ2-3, the V gene TRBV7-9, with D perhaps matching TRBD1 (6 bases). Trimming removed 5 bases at V and 5 bases at J, with 14 bases between. Germline CDR1 and CDR2: SEHNR and FQNEAQ (reference sequence). The CDR3 has 14 amino acids. CDR3 nucleotides: TGTGCCAGCAGCGACGGGACCAGGGGAGATACGCAGTATTTT. Its protein is CASSDGTRGDTQYF.

CDR3 bases: TGCGCCAGCAGCTTGTCAGCGGGGGGACTCACAGATACGCAGTATTTT. Amino acid sequence: CASSLSAGGLTDTQYF. The chain links TRBV5-1 to TRBJ2-3; 9 bases match TRBD2. CDR1 and CDR2 (germline): SGHRS, YFSETQ. The CDR3 runs to 16 residues. J lost 2 bases, V lost 1 base, and 5 bases had no gene match.

This sequence joins TRBV5-6 and TRBJ1-2; D uncertain. CDR3 size: 14 residues. Germline V gene sequence: CDR1 SGHDT, CDR2 YYEEEE. This chain's CDR3 is CARPGELSNYGYTF. CDR3 DNA sequence: TGTGCGCGGCCGGGAGAGCTTTCTAACTATGGCTACACCTTC.

This clone was seen a handful of times. The chain joins TRBV18 to TRBJ2-7; TRBD2 aligns across 10 bases. Germline CDR1 KGHSH, CDR2 LQKENI. V was pared by 5 bases and J by 3 bases, with 16 bases of the junction left unmatched. This CDR3 contains 18 residues. CDR3 amino acids: CASSTIPIVSGGVYEQYF. As DNA, the CDR3 is TGTGCCAGCTCAACTATTCCGATAGTCAGCGGGGGGGTCTACGAGCAGTACTTC.

The CDR3 nucleotides read TGTGCCAGCACCAAGGACAGGGTTGGTGAGACCCAGTACTTC. This sequence encodes CASTKDRVGETQYF. J is TRBJ2-5 and V is TRBV6-6; 8 positions match TRBD1. Germline-derived CDR1 and CDR2 are MNHNY and SVGAGI (reference sequence). The CDR3 runs 14 residues. Trimming removed 7 bases from V and 5 bases from J; junction bases left unmatched: 9.

This rearrangement joins TRBV18 to TRBJ1-1; TRBD1 matches at 11 bases. This CDR3 has 13 amino acids. Trimming removed 5 bases from V and 7 bases from J; junction bases left unmatched: 3. CDR1 KGHSH and CDR2 LQKENI come from the germline V gene. CDR3 region: CASSKDRGLEAFF. The CDR3 DNA reads as TGTGCCAGCTCAAAGGACAGGGGGCTTGAAGCTTTCTTT.

The chain links TRBV19 to TRBJ1-4; D perhaps matches TRBD1 (5 bases). V lost 5 bases, J lost 4 bases, and 14 bases lay in between. This CDR3 comprises 15 residues. The V gene's germline CDR1 is LNHDA and CDR2 SQIVND (reference sequence). The CDR3 DNA reads as TGTGCCAGTAGTGCCCACAGGCGAGGTAATGAAAAACTGTTTTTT. It specifies CASSAHRRGNEKLFF.

The chain is built from TRBV10-2 and TRBJ1-1, with D possibly being TRBD1 (5 bases). The CDR3 spans 12 residues. Trimming took 7 bases from V and 1 from J, leaving 7 bases between them. CDR1 and CDR2 (germline): WSHSY, SAAADI. This CDR3 reads CASTRENTEAFF. The DNA of the CDR3 is TGCGCCAGCACCAGGGAGAACACTGAAGCTTTCTTT.